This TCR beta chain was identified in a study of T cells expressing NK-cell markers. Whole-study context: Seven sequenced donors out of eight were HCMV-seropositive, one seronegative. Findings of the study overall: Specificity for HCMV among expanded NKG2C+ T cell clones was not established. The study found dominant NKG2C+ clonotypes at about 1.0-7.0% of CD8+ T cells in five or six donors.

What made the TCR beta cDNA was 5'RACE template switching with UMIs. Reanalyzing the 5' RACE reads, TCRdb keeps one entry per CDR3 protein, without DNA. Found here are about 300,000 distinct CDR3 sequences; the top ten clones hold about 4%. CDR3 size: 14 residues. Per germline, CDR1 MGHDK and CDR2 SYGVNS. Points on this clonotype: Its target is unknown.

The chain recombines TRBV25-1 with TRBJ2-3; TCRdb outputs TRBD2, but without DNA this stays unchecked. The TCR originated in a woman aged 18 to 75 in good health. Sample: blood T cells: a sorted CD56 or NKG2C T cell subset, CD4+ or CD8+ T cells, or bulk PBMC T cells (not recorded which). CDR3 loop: CASSAGLAGEAQYF.